The T cell receptor beta chain described here comes from a study of identical twins. V lost 4 bases and J 0 bases, leaving 14 bases between the germline ends. Germline lookup yields CDR1 SGHRS and CDR2 YFSETQ. This CDR3 is 17 amino acids long. Findings of the study overall: Cord blood's abundant beta clonotypes had fewer insertions, unlike memory repertoires.

About this clonotype: Its antigen is not known.

Template switching added a universal primer site, and cDNA bore unique molecular identifiers. MiXCR, run by TCRdb on the 5' RACE reads, gives a single entry per CDR3 protein. The sample has roughly 720,000 distinct CDR3 sequences, over 15% seen once. The data were also submitted as part of a second study, on T cells expressing NK-cell markers. That paper adds: Sorted CD3+CD56+NKG2C+, CD3+CD56+NKG2C- and CD3+CD56-NKG2C+ T-cell subsets were beta-chain profiled.

The rearrangement joins TRBV5-1 to TRBJ2-6; D is ambiguous. What was sequenced was PBMCs. The sequence derives from a woman aged 18-29 years in good health. CDR3 nucleotide sequence: TGCGCCAGCAGCCATAGATCGAGCAGCTCTGGGGCCAACGTCCTGACTTTC. Translating gives CASSHRSSSSGANVLTF.